This T cell receptor (beta chain) was obtained from a study of T-cell memory formation after mild COVID-19. Study-level points and caveats: Clones contracting across day 15 to 85 had a balanced CD4/CD8 profile; later expanding clones leaned CD4+.

Note on this clonotype: What it recognizes is unknown.

There are 14 residues in the CDR3. V was clipped by 6 bases and J by 0 bases, with 12 bases between them. From germline, CDR1 is SNHLY and CDR2 FYNNEI. TCRdb used MiXCR to reprocess the 5' RACE reads, holding one entry per CDR3 protein. The sample consists of approximately 500,000 distinct CDR3 sequences, more than 20% of them appearing once. The rearrangement links TRBV2 to TRBJ2-7, with D perhaps being TRBD1 or TRBD2 (5 bases each). Sequencing input: PBMCs or a T cell subset sorted from them (not recorded which). This sequence was found in an adult woman who had mild COVID-19 (a few samples of this study predate the infection). Cell type and time point are not known. The CDR3 loop is CASRIRDLSYEQYF. The CDR3, as DNA: TGTGCCAGCAGAATCCGGGACCTCTCCTACGAGCAGTACTTC.